The T cell receptor beta chain under discussion was sequenced for a study of T-cell memory formation after mild COVID-19. Study-level information: Clustering of TCRs was largely donor specific.

TCRdb independently ran MiXCR on the 5' RACE reads; one entry per CDR3 protein. The data show around 250,000 distinct CDR3 sequences, 8.5% to 9.5% seen once. Germline CDR1 reads SGHRS; CDR2 reads YFSETQ. Trimming cost V 0 bases and J 6 bases, with 4 bases left between them. The CDR3 extends over 12 amino acids. This clonotype was seen many times. The sequenced material came from PBMCs or a T cell subset sorted from them (not recorded which). The receptor was isolated from a young man who had mild COVID-19 (a few samples of this study predate the infection). Cell type and time point are not known. V is TRBV5-1 and J is TRBJ1-5; no clear D gene. The CDR3 reads CASSLDLQPQHF. The CDR3 DNA reads as TGCGCCAGCAGCTTGGACCTTCAGCCCCAGCATTTT.